A single sample gave rise to the 27 T cell receptor beta chains below, sequenced in a study of sequential checkpoint blockade in melanoma. The treatment is: randomized to nivolumab then ipilimumab (arm A) or the reverse (arm B). The assay was immunoSEQ multiplex PCR, and TCRdb's table has in-frame clones only and misses some. There are about 17,000 clones in the sample; about 69% occur only once, and 15% to 20% lies in the top ten. The sample was CD8+ T cells sorted from blood (inferred from file names), taken from a patient given nivolumab and ipilimumab in sequence. The receptor source for this set is a human donor with melanoma.

CDR3 bases: TGTGCCAGCAGTACGAGGACAGGGTTGGCCTATGGCTACACCTTC. Its translation is CASSTRTGLAYGYTF. The V gene is TRBV6-6, the J gene TRBJ1-2; 8 positions agree with TRBD1. CDR1 is MNHNY and CDR2 is SVGAGI in the germline V gene (reference sequence). The CDR3 covers 15 residues. J was trimmed by 4 bases and V by 5 bases; bases with no gene match: 9.

The chain is built from TRBV4-1 and TRBJ2-7; D call uncertain. The CDR3 spans 17 residues. Trimming took off 0 bases at V and 1 base at J, with 16 bases between the two ends. CDR1 is MGHRA, CDR2 YSYEKL, per germline. CDR3 coding DNA: TGCGCCAGCAGCCAAGACCCGCCCAGGTTCGCTTCCTACGAGCAGTACTTC. It yields the protein CASSQDPPRFASYEQYF.

The chain links TRBV9 to TRBJ2-7; tentatively, D is TRBD1 (7 bases). V was shortened by 4 bases and J by 3 bases, with 20 bases between the two germline ends. The CDR3 extends over 16 amino acids. Germline CDR1 SGDLS, CDR2 YYNGEE. The CDR3: CASSSPGGGEGYEQYF. The CDR3 nucleotides are TGTGCCAGCAGCTCCCCCGGAGGGGGCGAAGGCTACGAGCAGTACTTC.

V and J are TRBV27 and TRBJ2-3, with unresolved D. Germline V gene lookup returns CDR1 MNHEY and CDR2 SMNVEV (reference sequence). The CDR3 runs 16 residues. The germline V and J ends were trimmed by 5 bases and 1 base, with 16 bases remaining between them. This CDR3 is CASSPIRVSGTDTQYF. As DNA, the CDR3 is TGTGCCAGCAGTCCGATCCGGGTATCGGGCACAGATACGCAGTATTTT.

The rearrangement uses TRBV11-3 and TRBJ2-3, with D tentatively TRBD2 (7 bases). This CDR3 contains 14 residues. CDR1 SGHNT and CDR2 YENEEA come from the germline V gene. The germline V and J ends were trimmed by 8 bases and 4 bases, with 16 bases remaining between them. For the CDR3, the DNA is TGTGCCAGCGCCGGGGGGCGCGGGGCAGATACGCAGTATTTT. Its translation is CASAGGRGADTQYF.

The DNA for the CDR3 is TGTGCCAGCGCGGGGGACACCGGGGAGCTGTTTTTT. It specifies CASAGDTGELFF. The chain combines TRBV6-5 with TRBJ2-2, with 7 nucleotides matching TRBD2. This CDR3 is 12 amino acids long. V was clipped by 8 bases and J by 3 bases; unmatched bases: 0. CDR1 is MNHEY and CDR2 is SVGAGI in the germline V gene.

The chain carries TRBV11-2 and TRBJ2-7; D is possibly TRBD1 (6 bases). CDR3 size: 14 residues. Germline V gene data show CDR1 as SGHAT and CDR2 as FQNNGV. The germline V and J ends were trimmed by 4 bases and 2 bases, with 12 bases remaining between them. CDR3 residues: CASSSSGDPYEQYF. DNA of the CDR3: TGTGCCAGCAGCTCGTCAGGGGACCCCTACGAGCAGTACTTC.

This clone is labeled as medium-sized (0.01 to 0.1%). The chain recombines TRBV19 with TRBJ2-6; a weak D match, TRBD2 (6 bases). This CDR3 spans 18 amino acids. CDR1 is LNHDA, CDR2 SQIVND, per germline (reference sequence). Trimming pared 4 bases from V and 0 bases from J, leaving 16 bases between. The CDR3 region has the DNA TGTGCCAGTAGTAGGGGACTGTCCCCCCTCTCTGGGGCCAACGTCCTGACTTTC. This encodes CASSRGLSPLSGANVLTF.

The chain uses TRBV5-6 and TRBJ2-7, with D possibly TRBD2 on 5 matching bases. CDR3 size: 13 residues. Germline V gene data show CDR1 as SGHDT and CDR2 as YYEEEE. V was cut by 0 bases and J by 7 bases, with 11 bases left in between. The CDR3 DNA sequence: TGTGCCAGCAGCTTGGCCGGGATAGGGGAGCAGTACTTC. Amino acid sequence: CASSLAGIGEQYF.

To note about this clone: A read error may account for a junction end that differs from germline. The J gene is TRBJ2-1, the V gene TRBV4-1; a possible D gene is TRBD2 (6 bases). Germline V gene sequence: CDR1 MGHRA, CDR2 YSYEKL. The CDR3 consists of 13 residues. The CDR3 region is CANSQGPGDEQFF. DNA of the CDR3: TGCGCCAACAGCCAAGGGCCGGGGGATGAGCAGTTCTTC.

J is TRBJ2-1 and V is TRBV7-9, with 12 nucleotides matching TRBD2. CDR1 and CDR2 from the germline V gene are SEHNR and FQNEAQ (reference sequence). With V trimmed by 2 bases and J by 6 bases, 2 bases remained unmatched. CDR3 length equals 15 residues. CDR3 amino acids: CASSLTSGRTNEQFF. The CDR3 region has the DNA TGTGCCAGCAGCTTAACTAGCGGGAGGACCAATGAGCAGTTCTTC.

This chain uses TRBV5-1 with TRBJ2-7; 8 positions match TRBD1. This CDR3 comprises 13 residues. J lost 3 bases, V lost 2 bases, and 1 base had no gene match. Germline V gene lookup returns CDR1 SGHRS and CDR2 YFSETQ. Here the CDR3 DNA reads TGCGCCAGCAGCTTCGGGACAGGCTACGAGCAGTACTTC. It translates to CASSFGTGYEQYF.

The rearrangement links TRBV13 to TRBJ2-3; D might be TRBD2 (7 bases). Germline CDR1 is PRHDT and CDR2 is FYEKMQ (reference sequence). This CDR3 is built from 16 residues. With 2 bases removed from V and 0 bases from J, the gap between germline ends came to 12 bases. Written as DNA, the CDR3 is TGTGCCAGCAGCTTATCCGGGGGGCTAAGCACAGATACGCAGTATTTT. Encoded protein: CASSLSGGLSTDTQYF.

This clone occurred a few times. The V and J genes are TRBV7-3 and TRBJ2-4, with D possibly matching TRBD2 (6 bases). The germline CDR1 and CDR2 sequences are SGHTA and FQGTGA. Trimming took off 7 bases at V and 6 bases at J, with 13 bases between the two ends. The CDR3 consists of 13 residues. DNA of the CDR3: TGTGCCAGCATTCGGGGGAGGCGAAACATTCAGTACTTC. As protein: CASIRGRRNIQYF.

A note on this clone: A far larger clone is just one base off, so this is likely a read error. This chain links TRBV2 with TRBJ2-7; possible D gene TRBD1, 7 bases. The germline V gene encodes CDR1 SNHLY and CDR2 FYNNEI. This CDR3 is 14 amino acids long. V was clipped by 11 bases and J by 4 bases, with 21 bases between them. The CDR3: CACMRDSLAYEQYF. CDR3 coding DNA: TGTGCCTGCATGCGGGACAGTTTAGCTTACGAGCAGTACTTC.

The V gene is TRBV5-6, the J gene TRBJ2-7; D not certain. CDR1 SGHDT and CDR2 YYEEEE come from the germline V gene. The CDR3 covers 12 residues. With 4 bases removed from V and 7 bases from J, the gap between germline ends came to 12 bases. The CDR3 DNA reads as TGTGCCAGCAGCCTGGACCGGCGGGAGCAGTACTTC. Translated, it gives CASSLDRREQYF.

This clone occurred a few times. In nucleotides, the CDR3 is TGTGCCAGCAGCCCCGGGGTGGGGGGGCGCTTATATGAGCAGTTCTTC. Protein product: CASSPGVGGRLYEQFF. The chain has TRBV7-9 and TRBJ2-1; D perhaps matches TRBD2 (7 bases). The V gene lost 5 bases and the J gene lost 8 bases, with 22 bases spanning the gap. This CDR3 is built from 16 residues. Germline values: CDR1 SEHNR, CDR2 FQNEAQ (reference sequence).

This clone occurred a few times. J is TRBJ1-2 and V is TRBV9; a possible D gene is TRBD1 (6 bases). Germline CDR1 is SGDLS and CDR2 is YYNGEE. The length of the CDR3 is 15 residues. V lost 3 bases to trimming and J lost 4 bases, with 16 bases between them. The CDR3 protein is CASSASGHDPYGYTF. The CDR3, as DNA: TGTGCCAGCAGCGCCTCGGGACATGACCCCTATGGCTACACCTTC.

V usage is TRBV9 and J usage is TRBJ2-7, with TRBD1 identical over 8 bases. CDR1 and CDR2 (germline): SGDLS, YYNGEE. This CDR3 is built from 11 residues. V lost 3 bases, J lost 8 bases, and 1 base stayed unmatched. The CDR3 loop is CASSGQGQQYF. CDR3 nucleotide sequence: TGTGCCAGCAGCGGACAGGGGCAGCAGTACTTC.

This clone was counted once. The chain links TRBV30 to TRBJ1-1, with 7 bases matching TRBD1. Germline V gene lookup returns CDR1 GTSNPN and CDR2 SVGIG (reference sequence). The CDR3 has 13 residues. The trim removed 3 bases at V and 7 bases at J, leaving 8 bases unmatched. The CDR3 DNA reads TGTGCCTGGAGAGGTGGCAGGGGGGTTGAAGCTTTCTTT. As protein: CAWRGGRGVEAFF.

This chain's CDR3 is CASSLDAGLSNTEAFF. For the CDR3, the DNA is TGTGCCAGCAGCTTAGACGCAGGCTTATCGAACACTGAAGCTTTCTTT. The chain combines TRBV11-2 with TRBJ1-1; D call uncertain. Germline V CDR1 and CDR2: SGHAT, FQNNGV. V was pared by 0 bases and J by 1 base, with 12 bases between. This CDR3 region has 16 residues.

This clone was recorded a few times. The chain recombines TRBV28 with TRBJ2-1; possible D gene TRBD2, 6 bases. Deletions cut 7 bases from V and 5 bases from J, with 18 bases between. Germline V gene lookup returns CDR1 MDHEN and CDR2 SYDVKM. CDR3 length: 15 amino acids. The DNA for the CDR3 is TGTGCCAGCACCGCGGGGTACCTCTTCCACAATGAGCAGTTCTTC. It specifies CASTAGYLFHNEQFF.

This clone showed up many times. The junction departs from germline at one end; a sequencing error may be responsible. The chain combines TRBV5-8 with TRBJ1-5; no clear D gene. Germline V gene sequence: CDR1 SGHTS, CDR2 YDEGEE. The CDR3 has 15 residues. CDR3 sequence: CASSQDPGSNQPQHF. CDR3 sequence (DNA): TGCGCCAGCAGCCAAGATCCGGGTAGCAATCAGCCCCAGCATTTT. Full variable domain (outside the CDR3, taken from reference TRBV5-8 and TRBJ1-5): EAGVTQSPTHLIKTRGQQATLRCSPISGHTSVYWYQQALGLGLQFLLWYDEGEERNRGNFPPRFSGRQFPNYSSELNVNALELEDSALYLCASSQDPGSNQPQHFGDGTRLSIL.

This sequence joins TRBV5-1 and TRBJ1-5, with D unresolved. From germline, CDR1 is SGHRS and CDR2 YFSETQ. Trimming cost V 4 bases and J 0 bases, with 11 bases left between them. This CDR3 is built from 15 residues. CDR3 loop: CASSQDPGSNQPQHF. CDR3 sequence (DNA): TGCGCCAGCAGCCAAGATCCGGGTAGCAATCAGCCCCAGCATTTT.

The chain recombines TRBV7-9 with TRBJ2-1, with D perhaps matching TRBD2 (6 bases). The CDR3 runs 15 residues. The germline V and J ends were trimmed by 2 bases and 3 bases, with 11 bases remaining between them. The V gene's germline CDR1 is SEHNR and CDR2 FQNEAQ (reference sequence). The CDR3 DNA sequence: TGTGCCAGCAGCTTAAGTGGCGGGGTCTACAATGAGCAGTTCTTC. This sequence encodes CASSLSGGVYNEQFF.

This clone was counted a single time. The chain uses TRBV5-1 and TRBJ2-7, with TRBD1 matching 7 bases. The junction had 3 bases not matched to a gene; V was cut back by 3 bases and J by 3 bases. This CDR3 contains 13 residues. The germline gives CDR1 SGHRS, CDR2 YFSETQ. CDR3 amino acids: CASSYGTVYEQYF. CDR3 DNA sequence: TGCGCCAGCAGCTACGGGACAGTCTACGAGCAGTACTTC.

This clone is judged medium-sized. The chain joins TRBV6-1 to TRBJ2-7; the match to TRBD1 covers 7 bases. CDR1 MNHNS and CDR2 SASEGT come from the germline V gene. The CDR3 sequence is 12 residues long. V trimming: 11 bases; J trimming: 2 bases; junction bases outside the gene matches: 6. CDR3 loop: CAGRDSAYEQYF. CDR3 sequence (DNA): TGTGCCGGCCGGGACAGTGCCTACGAGCAGTACTTC.